This TCR beta chain came from a study of cytomegalovirus exposure and HLA in healthy donors. TCRdb's table, derived via immunoSEQ multiplex PCR, lists solely in-frame clones and lacks some. This table holds about 130,000 clones, around nine tenths found once. The germline V gene encodes CDR1 LGHNT and CDR2 FRNRAP. The CDR3 sequence is 15 residues long. Germline trimming cut 0 bases from V and 4 bases from J; bases unmatched to any gene: 6. This clone has just a few counts. The J gene is TRBJ2-7, the V gene TRBV12-5; 7 bases align to TRBD1. This TCR derives from a woman between 18 and 30 years old in good health and CMV-seronegative. The sequenced material came from PBMCs. The CDR3, as DNA: TGTGCTAGTGGTTTGGTACTGGGACAGACTTACGAGCAGTACTTC. It encodes CASGLVLGQTYEQYF.